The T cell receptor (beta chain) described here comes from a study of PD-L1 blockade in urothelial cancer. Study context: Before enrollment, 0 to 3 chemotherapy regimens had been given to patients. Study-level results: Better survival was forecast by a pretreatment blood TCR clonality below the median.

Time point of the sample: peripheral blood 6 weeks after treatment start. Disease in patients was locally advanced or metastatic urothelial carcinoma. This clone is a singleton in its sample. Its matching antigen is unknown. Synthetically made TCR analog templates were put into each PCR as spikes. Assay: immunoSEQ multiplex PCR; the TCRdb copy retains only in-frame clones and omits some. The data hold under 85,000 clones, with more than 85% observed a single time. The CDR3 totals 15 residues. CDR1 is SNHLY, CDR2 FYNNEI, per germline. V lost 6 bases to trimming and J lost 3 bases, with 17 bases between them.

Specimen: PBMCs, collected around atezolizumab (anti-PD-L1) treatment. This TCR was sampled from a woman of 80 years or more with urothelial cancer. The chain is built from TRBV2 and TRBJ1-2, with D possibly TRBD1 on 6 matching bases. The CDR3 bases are TGTGCCAGCAGCCCTCGCACAGGGTTAGACTATGGCTACACCTTC. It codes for CASSPRTGLDYGYTF.